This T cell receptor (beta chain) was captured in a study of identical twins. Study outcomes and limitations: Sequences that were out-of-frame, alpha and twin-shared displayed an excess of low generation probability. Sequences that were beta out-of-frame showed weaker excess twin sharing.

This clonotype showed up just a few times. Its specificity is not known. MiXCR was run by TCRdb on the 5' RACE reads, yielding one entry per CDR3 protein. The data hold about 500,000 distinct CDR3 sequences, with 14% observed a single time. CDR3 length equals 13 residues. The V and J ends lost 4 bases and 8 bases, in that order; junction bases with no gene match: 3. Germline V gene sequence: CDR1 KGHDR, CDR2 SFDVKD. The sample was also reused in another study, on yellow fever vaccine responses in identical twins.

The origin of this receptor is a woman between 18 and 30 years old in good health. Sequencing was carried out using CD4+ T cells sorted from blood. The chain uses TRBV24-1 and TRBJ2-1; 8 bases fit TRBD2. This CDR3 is CATSEPGGDEQFF. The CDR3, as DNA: TGTGCCACCAGTGAGCCCGGGGGGGATGAGCAGTTCTTC.